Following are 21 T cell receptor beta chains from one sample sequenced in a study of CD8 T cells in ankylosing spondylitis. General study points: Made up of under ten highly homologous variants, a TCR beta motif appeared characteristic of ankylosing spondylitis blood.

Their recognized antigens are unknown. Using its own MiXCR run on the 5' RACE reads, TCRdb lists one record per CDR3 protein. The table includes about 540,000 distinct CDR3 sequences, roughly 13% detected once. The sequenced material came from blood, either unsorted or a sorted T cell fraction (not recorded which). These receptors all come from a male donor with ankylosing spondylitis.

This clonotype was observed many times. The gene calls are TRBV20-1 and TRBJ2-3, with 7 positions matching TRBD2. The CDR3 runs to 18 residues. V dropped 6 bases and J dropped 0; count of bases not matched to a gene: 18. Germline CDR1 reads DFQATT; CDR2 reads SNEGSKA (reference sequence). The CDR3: CSAIPWASGTSSTDTQYF. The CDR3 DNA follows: TGCAGTGCCATCCCCTGGGCTAGCGGAACTTCTAGCACAGATACGCAGTATTTT.

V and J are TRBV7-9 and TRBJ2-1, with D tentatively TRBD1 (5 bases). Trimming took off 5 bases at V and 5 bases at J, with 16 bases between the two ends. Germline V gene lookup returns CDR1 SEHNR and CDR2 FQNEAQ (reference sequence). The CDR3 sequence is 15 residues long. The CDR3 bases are TGTGCCAGCAGCCTAGACAGTCTGCAACACAATGAGCAGTTCTTC. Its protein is CASSLDSLQHNEQFF.

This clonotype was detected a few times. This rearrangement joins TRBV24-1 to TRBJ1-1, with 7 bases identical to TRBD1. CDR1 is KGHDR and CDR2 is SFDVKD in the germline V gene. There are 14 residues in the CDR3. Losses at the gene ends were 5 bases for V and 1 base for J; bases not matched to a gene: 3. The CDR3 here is CATSGQGQNTEAFF. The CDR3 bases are TGTGCCACCAGTGGACAGGGCCAGAACACTGAAGCTTTCTTT.

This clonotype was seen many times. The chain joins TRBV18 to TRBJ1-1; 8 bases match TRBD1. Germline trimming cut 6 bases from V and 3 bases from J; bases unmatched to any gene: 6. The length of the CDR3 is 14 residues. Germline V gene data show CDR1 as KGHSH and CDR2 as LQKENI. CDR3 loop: CASSPQGADTEAFF. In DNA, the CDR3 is TGTGCCAGCTCTCCCCAGGGGGCGGACACTGAAGCTTTCTTT.

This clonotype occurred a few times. CDR3 sequence reads: CAIGTLAGVYTDTQYF. For the CDR3, the DNA is TGTGCCATCGGCACTCTAGCGGGGGTTTACACAGATACGCAGTATTTT. V is TRBV15 and J is TRBJ2-3; 10 positions agree with TRBD2. V dropped 10 bases and J dropped 2; count of bases not matched to a gene: 12. This CDR3 spans 16 amino acids. CDR1 and CDR2 (germline): LNHNV, YYDKDF (reference sequence).

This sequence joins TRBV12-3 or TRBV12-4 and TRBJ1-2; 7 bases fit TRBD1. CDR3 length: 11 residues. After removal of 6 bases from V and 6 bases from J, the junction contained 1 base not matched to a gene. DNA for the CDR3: TGTGCCAGCAGCACAGGGGATGGCTACACCTTC. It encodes CASSTGDGYTF.

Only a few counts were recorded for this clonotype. In DNA, the CDR3 is TGCAGTGCTCGGCGGACGAACACCGGGGAGCTGTTTTTT. It specifies CSARRTNTGELFF. This chain joins TRBV20-1 and TRBJ2-2; D is ambiguous. V shed 5 bases and J shed 0 bases, with 7 bases lying between them. Germline V gene data show CDR1 as DFQATT and CDR2 as SNEGSKA (reference sequence). This CDR3 contains 13 residues.

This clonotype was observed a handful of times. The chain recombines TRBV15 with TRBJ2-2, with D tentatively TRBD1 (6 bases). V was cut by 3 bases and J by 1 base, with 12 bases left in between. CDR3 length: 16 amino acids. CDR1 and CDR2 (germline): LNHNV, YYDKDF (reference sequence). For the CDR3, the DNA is TGTGCCACCAGCAGGAATGGGGGCAAGAACACCGGGGAGCTGTTTTTT. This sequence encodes CATSRNGGKNTGELFF.

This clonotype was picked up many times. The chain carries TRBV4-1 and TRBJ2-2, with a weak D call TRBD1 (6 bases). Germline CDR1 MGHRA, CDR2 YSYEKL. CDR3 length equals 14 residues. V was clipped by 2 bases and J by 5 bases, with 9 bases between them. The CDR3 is CASSQPQGTGELFF. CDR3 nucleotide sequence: TGCGCCAGCAGCCAACCTCAGGGGACCGGGGAGCTGTTTTTT.

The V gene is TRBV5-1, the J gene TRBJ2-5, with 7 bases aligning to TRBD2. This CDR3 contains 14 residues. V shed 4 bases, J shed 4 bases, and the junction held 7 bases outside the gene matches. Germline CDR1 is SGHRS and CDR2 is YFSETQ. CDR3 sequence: CASSPLKRGETQYF. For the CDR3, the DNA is TGCGCCAGCAGCCCCCTGAAGCGGGGAGAGACCCAGTACTTC.

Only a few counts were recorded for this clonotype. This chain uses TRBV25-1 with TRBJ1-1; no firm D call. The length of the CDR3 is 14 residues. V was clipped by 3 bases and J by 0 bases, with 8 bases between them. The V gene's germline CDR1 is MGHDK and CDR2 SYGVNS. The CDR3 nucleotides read TGTGCCAGCAGTGAGACGAACATGAACACTGAAGCTTTCTTT. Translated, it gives CASSETNMNTEAFF.

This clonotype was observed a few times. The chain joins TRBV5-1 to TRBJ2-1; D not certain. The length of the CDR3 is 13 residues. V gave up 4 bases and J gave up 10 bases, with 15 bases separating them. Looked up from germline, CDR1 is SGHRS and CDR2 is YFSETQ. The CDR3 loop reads CASSPGPVGEQFF. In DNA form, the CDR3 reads TGCGCCAGCAGCCCCGGACCCGTCGGAGAGCAGTTCTTC.

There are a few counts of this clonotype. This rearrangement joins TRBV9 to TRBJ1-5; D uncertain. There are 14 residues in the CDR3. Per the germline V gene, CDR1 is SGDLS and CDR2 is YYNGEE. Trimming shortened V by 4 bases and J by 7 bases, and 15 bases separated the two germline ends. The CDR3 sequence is CASSPGPVGQPQHF. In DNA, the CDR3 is TGTGCCAGCAGCCCCGGACCCGTTGGGCAGCCCCAGCATTTT.

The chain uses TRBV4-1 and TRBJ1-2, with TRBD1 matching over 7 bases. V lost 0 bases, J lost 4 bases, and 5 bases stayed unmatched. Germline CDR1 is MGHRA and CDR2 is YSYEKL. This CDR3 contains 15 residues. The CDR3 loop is CASSQETGTAYGYTF. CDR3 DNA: TGCGCCAGCAGCCAAGAAACTGGGACAGCCTATGGCTACACCTTC.

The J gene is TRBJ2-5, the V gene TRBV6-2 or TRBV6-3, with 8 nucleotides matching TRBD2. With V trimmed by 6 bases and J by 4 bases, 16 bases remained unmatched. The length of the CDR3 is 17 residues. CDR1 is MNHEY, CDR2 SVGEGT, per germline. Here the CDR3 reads CASSRWISGIKGETQYF. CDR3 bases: TGTGCCAGCAGCCGGTGGATTAGCGGGATAAAGGGAGAGACCCAGTACTTC.

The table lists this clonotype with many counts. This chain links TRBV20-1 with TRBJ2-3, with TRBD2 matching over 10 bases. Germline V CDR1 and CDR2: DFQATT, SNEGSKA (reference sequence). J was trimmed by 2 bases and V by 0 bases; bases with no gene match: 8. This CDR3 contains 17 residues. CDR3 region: CSARDLRLAGHTDTQYF. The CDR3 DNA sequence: TGCAGTGCTAGAGATCTCCGACTAGCGGGCCACACAGATACGCAGTATTTT.

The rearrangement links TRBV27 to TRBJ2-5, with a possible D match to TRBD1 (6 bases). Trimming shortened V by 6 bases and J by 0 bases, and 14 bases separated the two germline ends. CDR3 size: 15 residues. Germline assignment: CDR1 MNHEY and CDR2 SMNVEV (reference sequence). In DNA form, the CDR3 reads TGTGCCAGCAGGCCCGACAGGACGAACCAAGAGACCCAGTACTTC. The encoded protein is CASRPDRTNQETQYF.

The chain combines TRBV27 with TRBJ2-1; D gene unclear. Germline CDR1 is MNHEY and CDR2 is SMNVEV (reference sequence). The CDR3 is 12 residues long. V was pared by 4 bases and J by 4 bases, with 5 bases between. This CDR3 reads CASSYLYNEQFF. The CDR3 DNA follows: TGTGCCAGCAGTTACTTATACAATGAGCAGTTCTTC.

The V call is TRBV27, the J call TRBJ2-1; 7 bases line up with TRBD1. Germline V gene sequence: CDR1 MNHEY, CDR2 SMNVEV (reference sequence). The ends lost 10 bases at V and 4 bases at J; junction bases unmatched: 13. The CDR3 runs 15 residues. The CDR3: CATIHGTETYNEQFF. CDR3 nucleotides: TGTGCCACCATTCATGGGACAGAGACTTACAATGAGCAGTTCTTC.

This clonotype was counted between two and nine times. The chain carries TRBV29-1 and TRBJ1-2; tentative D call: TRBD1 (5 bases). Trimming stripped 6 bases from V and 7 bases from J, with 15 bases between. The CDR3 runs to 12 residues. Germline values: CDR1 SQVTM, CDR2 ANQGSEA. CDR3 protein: CSVRGGARGYTF. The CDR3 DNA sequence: TGCAGCGTCCGCGGAGGGGCGCGTGGCTACACCTTC.

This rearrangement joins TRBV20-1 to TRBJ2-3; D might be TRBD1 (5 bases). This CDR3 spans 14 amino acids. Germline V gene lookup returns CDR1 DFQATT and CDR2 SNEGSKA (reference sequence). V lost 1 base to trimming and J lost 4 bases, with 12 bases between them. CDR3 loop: CSARVSPRADTQYF. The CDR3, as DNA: TGCAGTGCTAGAGTTAGCCCCAGGGCAGATACGCAGTATTTT.